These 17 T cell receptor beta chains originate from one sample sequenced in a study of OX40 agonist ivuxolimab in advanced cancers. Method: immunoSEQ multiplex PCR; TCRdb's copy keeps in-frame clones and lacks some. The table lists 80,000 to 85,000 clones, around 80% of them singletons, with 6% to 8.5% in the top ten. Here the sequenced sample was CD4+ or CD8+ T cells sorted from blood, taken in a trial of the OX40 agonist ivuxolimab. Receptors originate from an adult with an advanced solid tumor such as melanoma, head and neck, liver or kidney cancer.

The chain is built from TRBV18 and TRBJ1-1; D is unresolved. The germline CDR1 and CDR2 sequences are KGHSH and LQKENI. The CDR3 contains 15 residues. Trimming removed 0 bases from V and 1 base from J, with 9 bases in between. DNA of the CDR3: TGTGCCAGCTCACCACCCCGGGGTAGGAACACTGAAGCTTTCTTT. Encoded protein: CASSPPRGRNTEAFF.

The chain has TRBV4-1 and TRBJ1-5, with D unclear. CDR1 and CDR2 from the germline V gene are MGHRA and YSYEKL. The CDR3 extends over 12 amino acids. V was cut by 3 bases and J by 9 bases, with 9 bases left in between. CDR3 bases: TGCGCCAGCAGCCAGGAGGCAGGGCCCCAGCATTTT. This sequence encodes CASSQEAGPQHF.

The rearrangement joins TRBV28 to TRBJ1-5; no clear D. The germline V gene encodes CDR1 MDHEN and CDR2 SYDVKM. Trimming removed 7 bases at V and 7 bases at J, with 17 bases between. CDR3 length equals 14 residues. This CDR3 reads CASTLLGSLQPQHF. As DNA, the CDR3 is TGTGCCAGCACCTTACTCGGTAGCTTGCAGCCCCAGCATTTT.

The CDR3 region has the DNA TGCGCCAGCACGGGCGTTCTGGGGACCCAGTACTTC. Encoded protein: CASTGVLGTQYF. The V and J genes are TRBV5-1 and TRBJ2-5; no definite D call. Germline CDR1 reads SGHRS; CDR2 reads YFSETQ. The CDR3 covers 12 residues. Trimming took off 6 bases at V and 7 bases at J, with 13 bases between the two ends. The complete variable domain, with remaining parts taken from reference TRBV5-1 and TRBJ2-5, reads KAGVTQTPRYLIKTRGQQVTLSCSPISGHRSVSWYQQTPGQGLQFLFEYFSETQRNKGNFPGRFSGRQFSNSRSEMNVSTLELGDSALYLCASTGVLGTQYFGPGTRLLVL.

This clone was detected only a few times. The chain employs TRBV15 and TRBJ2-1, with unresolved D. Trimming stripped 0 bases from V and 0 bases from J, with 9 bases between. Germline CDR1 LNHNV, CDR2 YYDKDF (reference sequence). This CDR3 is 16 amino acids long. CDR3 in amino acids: CATSREELSSYNEQFF. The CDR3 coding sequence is TGTGCCACCAGCAGAGAAGAGCTAAGCTCCTACAATGAGCAGTTCTTC. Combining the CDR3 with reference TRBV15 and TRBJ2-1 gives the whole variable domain DAMVIQNPRYQVTQFGKPVTLSCSQTLNHNVMYWYQQKSSQAPKLLFHYYDKDFNNEADTPDNFQSRRPNTSFCFLDIRSPGLGDTAMYLCATSREELSSYNEQFFGPGTRLTVL.

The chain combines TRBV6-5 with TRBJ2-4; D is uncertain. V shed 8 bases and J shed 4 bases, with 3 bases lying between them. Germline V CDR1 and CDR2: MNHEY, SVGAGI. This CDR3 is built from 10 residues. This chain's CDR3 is CASGKNIQYF. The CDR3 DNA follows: TGTGCCAGCGGGAAAAACATTCAGTACTTC.

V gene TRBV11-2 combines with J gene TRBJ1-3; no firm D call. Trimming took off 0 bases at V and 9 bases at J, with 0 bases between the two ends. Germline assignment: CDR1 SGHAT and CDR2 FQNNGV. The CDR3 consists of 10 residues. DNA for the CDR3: TGTGCCAGCAGCTTAGACACCATATATTTT. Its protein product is CASSLDTIYF.

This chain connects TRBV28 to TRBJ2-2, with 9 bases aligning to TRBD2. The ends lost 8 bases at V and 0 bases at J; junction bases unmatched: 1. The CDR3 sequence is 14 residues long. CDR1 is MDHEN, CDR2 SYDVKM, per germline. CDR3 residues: CASLAGTNTGELFF. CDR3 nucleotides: TGTGCCAGCCTAGCGGGGACGAACACCGGGGAGCTGTTTTTT.

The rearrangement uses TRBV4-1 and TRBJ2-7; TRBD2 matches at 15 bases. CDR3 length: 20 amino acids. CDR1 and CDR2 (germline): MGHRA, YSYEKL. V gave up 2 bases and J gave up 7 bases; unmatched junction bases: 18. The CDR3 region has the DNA TGCGCCAGCAGCCAATACGGGACTAGCGGGGGGCCAACCGCAACGGGGGAGCAGTACGTC. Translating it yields CASSQYGTSGGPTATGEQYV.

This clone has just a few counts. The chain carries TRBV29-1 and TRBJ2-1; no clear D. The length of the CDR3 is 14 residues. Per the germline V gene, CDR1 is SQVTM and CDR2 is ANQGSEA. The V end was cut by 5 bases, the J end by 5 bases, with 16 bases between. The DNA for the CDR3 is TGCAGCGTTCCTCGGACGGAGTATAACAATGAGCAGTTCTTC. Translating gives CSVPRTEYNNEQFF.

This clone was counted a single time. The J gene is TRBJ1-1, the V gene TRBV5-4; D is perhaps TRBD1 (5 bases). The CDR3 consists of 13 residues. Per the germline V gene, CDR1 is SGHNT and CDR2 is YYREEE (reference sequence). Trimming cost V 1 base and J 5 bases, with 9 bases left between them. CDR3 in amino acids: CASSLTGETEAFF. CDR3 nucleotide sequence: TGTGCCAGCAGCTTGACAGGAGAAACTGAAGCTTTCTTT.

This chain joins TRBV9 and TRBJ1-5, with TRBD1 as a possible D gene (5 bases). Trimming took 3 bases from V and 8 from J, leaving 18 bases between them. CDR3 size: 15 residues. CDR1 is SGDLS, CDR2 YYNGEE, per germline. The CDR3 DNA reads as TGTGCCAGCAGCGAGCAAGGGGTTGGAGGAGAGCCCCAGCATTTT. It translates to CASSEQGVGGEPQHF.

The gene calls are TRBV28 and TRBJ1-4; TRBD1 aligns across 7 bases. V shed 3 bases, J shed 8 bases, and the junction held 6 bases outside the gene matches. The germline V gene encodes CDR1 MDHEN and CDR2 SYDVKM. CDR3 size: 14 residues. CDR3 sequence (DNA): TGTGCCAGCAGTTTGCAGGGGGGACGGGAAAAACTGTTTTTT. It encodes CASSLQGGREKLFF.

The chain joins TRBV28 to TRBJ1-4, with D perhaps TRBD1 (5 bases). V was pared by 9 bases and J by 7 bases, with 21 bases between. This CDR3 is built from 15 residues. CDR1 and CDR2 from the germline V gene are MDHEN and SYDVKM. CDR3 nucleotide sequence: TGTGCCAGTAGCTTTCGCGGGGGGTTGGTTGAAAAACTGTTTTTT. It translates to CASSFRGGLVEKLFF. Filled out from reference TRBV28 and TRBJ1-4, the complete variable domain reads DVKVTQSSRYLVKRTGEKVFLECVQDMDHENMFWYRQDPGLGLRLIYFSYDVKMKEKGDIPEGYSVSREKKERFSLILESASTNQTSMYLCASSFRGGLVEKLFFGSGTQLSVL.

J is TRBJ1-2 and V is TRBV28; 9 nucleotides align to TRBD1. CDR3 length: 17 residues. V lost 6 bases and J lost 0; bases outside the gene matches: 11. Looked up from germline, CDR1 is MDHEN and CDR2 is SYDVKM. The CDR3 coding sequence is TGTGCCAGCAGGCCTACAGGGGGCGCGGGTGCTAACTATGGCTACACCTTC. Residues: CASRPTGGAGANYGYTF.

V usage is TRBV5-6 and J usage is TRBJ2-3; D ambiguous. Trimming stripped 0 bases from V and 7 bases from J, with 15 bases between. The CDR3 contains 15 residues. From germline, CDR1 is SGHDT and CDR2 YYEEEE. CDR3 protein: CASSLVGNQRHTQYF. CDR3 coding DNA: TGTGCCAGCAGCTTGGTGGGGAACCAACGCCATACGCAGTATTTT.

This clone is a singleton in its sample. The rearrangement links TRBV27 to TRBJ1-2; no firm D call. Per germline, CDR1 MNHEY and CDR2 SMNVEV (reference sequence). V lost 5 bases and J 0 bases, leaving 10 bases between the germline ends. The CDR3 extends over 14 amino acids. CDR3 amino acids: CASSPRLTNYGYTF. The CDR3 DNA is TGTGCCAGCAGTCCGCGGCTTACTAACTATGGCTACACCTTC.